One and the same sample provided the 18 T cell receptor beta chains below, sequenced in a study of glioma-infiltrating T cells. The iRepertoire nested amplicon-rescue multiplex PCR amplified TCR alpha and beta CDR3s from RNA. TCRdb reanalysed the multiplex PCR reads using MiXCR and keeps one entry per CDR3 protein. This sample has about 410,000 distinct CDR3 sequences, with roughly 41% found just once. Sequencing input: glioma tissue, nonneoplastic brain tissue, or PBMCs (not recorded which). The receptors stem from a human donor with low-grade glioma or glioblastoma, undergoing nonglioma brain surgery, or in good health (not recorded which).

The DNA of the CDR3 is TGTGCCAGCAGCTTGGGTCTAGCGGGAGCTGAACAGACCCAGTACTTC. Translating it yields CASSLGLAGAEQTQYF. The chain recombines TRBV7-9 with TRBJ2-5, with 10 bases aligning to TRBD2. CDR3 length: 16 amino acids. Losses at the gene ends were 3 bases for V and 6 bases for J; bases not matched to a gene: 10. Germline CDR1 reads SEHNR; CDR2 reads FQNEAQ (reference sequence). Full variable domain (remainder filled in from reference TRBV7-9 and TRBJ2-5): DTGVSQNPRHKITKRGQNVTFRCDPISEHNRLYWYRQTLGQGPEFLTYFQNEAQLEKSRLLSDRFSAERPKGSFSTLEIQRTEQGDSAMYLCASSLGLAGAEQTQYFGPGTRLLVL.

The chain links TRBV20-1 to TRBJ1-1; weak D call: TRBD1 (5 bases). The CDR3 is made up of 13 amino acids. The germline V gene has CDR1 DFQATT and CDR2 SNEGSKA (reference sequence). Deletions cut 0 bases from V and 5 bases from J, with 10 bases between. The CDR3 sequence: CSARDRRGTEAFF. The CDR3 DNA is TGCAGTGCTAGAGATCGGAGGGGTACTGAAGCTTTCTTT.

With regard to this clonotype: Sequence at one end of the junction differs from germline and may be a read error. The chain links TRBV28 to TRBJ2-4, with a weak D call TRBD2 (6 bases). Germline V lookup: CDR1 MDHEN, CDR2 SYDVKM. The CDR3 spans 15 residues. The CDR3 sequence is CAGSLIREYKNIQYF. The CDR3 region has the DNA TGTGCCGGCAGCCTTATCCGGGAGTACAAAAACATTCAGTACTTC.

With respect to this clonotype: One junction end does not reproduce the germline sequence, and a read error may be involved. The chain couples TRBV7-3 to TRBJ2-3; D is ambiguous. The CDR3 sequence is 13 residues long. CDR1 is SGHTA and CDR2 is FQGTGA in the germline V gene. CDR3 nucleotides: TGTGCCAGCAGCTTGAGGATCACAGATACGCGGTATTTT. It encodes CASSLRITDTRYF.

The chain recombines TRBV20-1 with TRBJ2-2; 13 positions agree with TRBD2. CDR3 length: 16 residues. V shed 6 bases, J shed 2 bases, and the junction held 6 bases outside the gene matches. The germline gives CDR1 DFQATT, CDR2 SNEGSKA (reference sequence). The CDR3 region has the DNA TGCAGTGCCATGACTAGCGGGAGGCCAAACACCGGGGAGCTGTTTTTT. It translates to CSAMTSGRPNTGELFF.

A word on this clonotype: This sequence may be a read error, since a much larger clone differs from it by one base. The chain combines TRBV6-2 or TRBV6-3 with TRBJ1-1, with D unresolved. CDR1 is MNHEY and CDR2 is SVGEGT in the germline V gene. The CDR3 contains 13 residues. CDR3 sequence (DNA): TGTGCCAGCAGTTTGGACTTGAACACTAAAGCTTTCTTT. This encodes CASSLDLNTKAFF.

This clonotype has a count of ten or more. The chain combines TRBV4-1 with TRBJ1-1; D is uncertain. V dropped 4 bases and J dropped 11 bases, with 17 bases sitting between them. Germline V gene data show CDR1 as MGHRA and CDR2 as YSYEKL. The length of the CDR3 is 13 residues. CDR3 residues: CASSPGRATEAFF. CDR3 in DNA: TGCGCCAGCAGCCCCGGACGAGCCACGGAGGCTTTCTTT.

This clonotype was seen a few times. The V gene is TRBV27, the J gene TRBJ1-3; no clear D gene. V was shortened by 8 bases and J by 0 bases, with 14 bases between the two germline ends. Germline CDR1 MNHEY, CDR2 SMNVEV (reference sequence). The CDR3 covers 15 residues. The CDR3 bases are TGTGCCAGCGGTCCCGTTCCCCCCTCTGGAAACACCATATATTTT. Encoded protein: CASGPVPPSGNTIYF.

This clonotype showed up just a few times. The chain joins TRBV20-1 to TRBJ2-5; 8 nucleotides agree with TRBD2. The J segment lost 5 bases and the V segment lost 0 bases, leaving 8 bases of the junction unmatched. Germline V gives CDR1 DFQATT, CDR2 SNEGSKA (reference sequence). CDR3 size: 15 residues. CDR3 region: CSARDPSGSTETQYF. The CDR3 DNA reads TGCAGTGCTAGAGATCCCAGCGGGAGTACGGAGACCCAGTACTTC.

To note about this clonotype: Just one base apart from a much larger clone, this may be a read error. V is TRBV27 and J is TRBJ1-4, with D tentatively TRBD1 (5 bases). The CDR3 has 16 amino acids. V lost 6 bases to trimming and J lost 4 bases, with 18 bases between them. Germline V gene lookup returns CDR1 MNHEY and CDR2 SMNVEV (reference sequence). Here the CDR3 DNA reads TGTGCCAGCAGCTACCTCAGGGACTCGGGTAATGAAAAACTGTTTTTT. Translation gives CASSYLRDSGNEKLFF.

CDR3 sequence: CASSSERNTQYF. The CDR3 DNA reads TGTGCCAGCAGTTCCGAGCGGAATACGCAGTATTTT. The chain is built from TRBV12-3 or TRBV12-4 and TRBJ2-3, with a weak D call TRBD2 (5 bases). With 4 bases removed from V and 7 bases from J, the gap between germline ends came to 9 bases. The CDR3 is 12 amino acids.

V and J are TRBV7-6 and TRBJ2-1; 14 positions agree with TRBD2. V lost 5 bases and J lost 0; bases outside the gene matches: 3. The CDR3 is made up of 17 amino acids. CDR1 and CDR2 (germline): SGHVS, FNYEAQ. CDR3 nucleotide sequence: TGTGCCAGCAGCCCGGGACTAGCGGGAGACTCCTACAATGAGCAGTTCTTC. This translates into CASSPGLAGDSYNEQFF.

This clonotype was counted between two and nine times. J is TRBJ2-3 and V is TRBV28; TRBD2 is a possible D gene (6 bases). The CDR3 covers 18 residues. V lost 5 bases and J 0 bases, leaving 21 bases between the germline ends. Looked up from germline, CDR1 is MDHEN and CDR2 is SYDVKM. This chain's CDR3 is CASSPQISGAGSTDTQYF. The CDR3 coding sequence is TGTGCCAGCAGTCCCCAAATCAGCGGAGCGGGTAGCACAGATACGCAGTATTTT.

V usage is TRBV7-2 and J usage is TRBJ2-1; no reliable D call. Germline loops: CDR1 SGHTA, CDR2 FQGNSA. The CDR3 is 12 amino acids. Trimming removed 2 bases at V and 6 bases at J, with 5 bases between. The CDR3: CASSLFSNEQFF. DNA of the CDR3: TGTGCCAGCAGCTTATTTTCCAATGAGCAGTTCTTC.

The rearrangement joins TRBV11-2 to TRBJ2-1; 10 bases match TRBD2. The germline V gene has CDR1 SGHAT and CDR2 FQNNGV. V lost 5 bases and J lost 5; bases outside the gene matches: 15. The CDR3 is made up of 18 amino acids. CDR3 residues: CASSLYGLAVNTDNEQFF. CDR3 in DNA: TGTGCCAGCAGCCTTTACGGACTAGCGGTTAACACGGACAATGAGCAGTTCTTC.

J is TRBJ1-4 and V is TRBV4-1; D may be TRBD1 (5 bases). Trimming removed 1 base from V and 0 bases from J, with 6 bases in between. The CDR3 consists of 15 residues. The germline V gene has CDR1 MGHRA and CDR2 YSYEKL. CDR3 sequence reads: CASSQVTATNEKLFF. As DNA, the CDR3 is TGCGCCAGCAGCCAAGTGACAGCAACTAATGAAAAACTGTTTTTT.

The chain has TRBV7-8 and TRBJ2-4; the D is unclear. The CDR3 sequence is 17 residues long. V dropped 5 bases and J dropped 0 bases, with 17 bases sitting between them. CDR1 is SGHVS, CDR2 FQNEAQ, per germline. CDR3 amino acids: CASSERTFTLAKNIQYF. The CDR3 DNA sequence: TGTGCCAGCAGCGAACGGACCTTTACTCTAGCCAAAAACATTCAGTACTTC.

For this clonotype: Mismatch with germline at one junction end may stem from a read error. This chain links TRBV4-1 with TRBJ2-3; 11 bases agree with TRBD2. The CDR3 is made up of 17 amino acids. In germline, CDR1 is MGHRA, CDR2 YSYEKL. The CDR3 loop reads CASSHGTSGPSTDTQYF. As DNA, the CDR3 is TGTGCCAGCAGCCACGGGACTAGCGGCCCGAGCACAGATACGCAGTATTTT.